The rows below give T cell receptor beta chains drawn from one sample of a study of identical twins. Each CDR3 protein gets one entry after TCRdb re-called the 5' RACE reads with MiXCR. The table has roughly 770,000 distinct CDR3 sequences, about 18% seen once. These data were also reused for a study on T cells expressing NK-cell markers.

What was sequenced was PBMCs. The receptors shown here come from a woman between 18 and 30 years old in good health. CDR3s include the opening cysteine and the closing phenylalanine or tryptophan. Each record gives: D gene, clone size, V gene, J gene, CDR3 protein, CDR3 DNA. A D gene is named only where the DNA matches it firmly. The listing skips clone size in some rows; elsewhere it reads once, few, many or a size class.

D gene: TRBD2; clone size: few; V gene: TRBV5-6; J gene: TRBJ2-7; CDR3 protein: CASSLAPGGSYEQYF; CDR3 DNA: TGTGCCAGCAGCTTGGCCCCGGGAGGGTCCTACGAGCAGTACTTC
D gene: TRBD2; clone size: NA; V gene: TRBV6-5; J gene: TRBJ2-7; CDR3 protein: CASSHRHGPGRSYEQYF; CDR3 DNA: TGTGCCAGCAGTCACAGACACGGCCCCGGGAGGTCCTACGAGCAGTACTTC
D gene: TRBD1; clone size: few; V gene: TRBV6-5; J gene: TRBJ1-1; CDR3 protein: CASSSSRQGDTEAFF; CDR3 DNA: TGTGCCAGCAGTTCTTCCCGACAGGGGGATACTGAAGCTTTCTTT
D gene: NA; clone size: few; V gene: TRBV5-1; J gene: TRBJ2-1; CDR3 protein: CASSLAITAGAVGDEQFF; CDR3 DNA: TGCGCCAGCAGCTTGGCCATTACTGCAGGGGCCGTCGGGGATGAGCAGTTCTTC
D gene: NA; clone size: NA; V gene: TRBV6-5; J gene: TRBJ2-7; CDR3 protein: CASSHRAQHEQYF; CDR3 DNA: TGTGCCAGCAGTCACAGGGCCCAGCACGAGCAGTACTTC
D gene: TRBD2; clone size: NA; V gene: TRBV7-6; J gene: TRBJ2-3; CDR3 protein: CASNIAGETDTQYF; CDR3 DNA: TGTGCCAGCAATATAGCGGGCGAGACAGATACGCAGTATTTT
D gene: NA; clone size: few; V gene: TRBV20-1; J gene: TRBJ1-1; CDR3 protein: CSARDGLYTEAFF; CDR3 DNA: TGCAGTGCTAGAGATGGATTGTACACTGAAGCTTTCTTT
D gene: NA; clone size: many; V gene: TRBV7-2; J gene: TRBJ1-5; CDR3 protein: CASSTNSNQPQHF; CDR3 DNA: TGTGCCAGCAGCACCAATAGCAATCAGCCCCAGCATTTT
D gene: NA; clone size: few; V gene: TRBV10-3; J gene: TRBJ2-7; CDR3 protein: CAITPGLGEQYF; CDR3 DNA: TGTGCCATCACGCCTGGGCTTGGCGAGCAGTACTTC
D gene: NA; clone size: few; V gene: TRBV27; J gene: TRBJ2-7; CDR3 protein: CASRGQGSHEQYF; CDR3 DNA: TGTGCCAGCAGGGGGCAGGGATCCCACGAGCAGTACTTC
D gene: TRBD1; clone size: few; V gene: TRBV20-1; J gene: TRBJ1-3; CDR3 protein: CSARDPDRVGYTIYF; CDR3 DNA: TGCAGTGCTAGAGACCCGGACAGGGTGGGATACACCATATATTTT
D gene: NA; clone size: NA; V gene: TRBV19; J gene: TRBJ2-5; CDR3 protein: CASSMRGVGRWTQYF; CDR3 DNA: TGTGCCAGTAGTATGAGGGGCGTCGGGCGATGGACCCAGTACTTC
D gene: NA; clone size: NA; V gene: TRBV12-3/TRBV12-4; J gene: TRBJ1-2; CDR3 protein: CASSFSQGSYGYTF; CDR3 DNA: TGTGCCAGCAGTTTCTCCCAGGGTTCCTATGGCTACACCTTC
D gene: NA; clone size: few; V gene: TRBV7-9; J gene: TRBJ1-2; CDR3 protein: CASSYVAGVDGYTF; CDR3 DNA: TGTGCCAGCAGCTACGTGGCAGGGGTCGATGGCTACACCTTC
D gene: TRBD1; clone size: NA; V gene: TRBV20-1; J gene: TRBJ1-1; CDR3 protein: CSARAPGGMNTEAFF; CDR3 DNA: TGCAGTGCTAGAGCTCCAGGGGGCATGAACACTGAAGCTTTCTTT
D gene: NA; clone size: NA; V gene: TRBV5-1; J gene: TRBJ2-5; CDR3 protein: CASSTEGVGETQYF; CDR3 DNA: TGCGCCAGCAGCACAGAGGGGGTCGGAGAGACCCAGTACTTC
D gene: NA; clone size: NA; V gene: TRBV20-1; J gene: TRBJ2-7; CDR3 protein: CSATGIVSSYEQYF; CDR3 DNA: TGCAGTGCCACAGGGATAGTGAGTTCCTACGAGCAGTACTTC
D gene: NA; clone size: few; V gene: TRBV20-1; J gene: TRBJ2-1; CDR3 protein: CSASGLAVREQFF; CDR3 DNA: TGCAGTGCTAGTGGACTGGCAGTGCGGGAGCAGTTCTTC
D gene: NA; clone size: few; V gene: TRBV9; J gene: TRBJ2-1; CDR3 protein: CASSSDGGSYNEQFF; CDR3 DNA: TGTGCCAGCAGCTCTGATGGGGGCTCCTACAATGAGCAGTTCTTC
D gene: NA; clone size: NA; V gene: TRBV4-3; J gene: TRBJ2-1; CDR3 protein: CASSRGPGESYNEQFF; CDR3 DNA: TGCGCCAGCAGCCGAGGCCCGGGCGAGTCCTACAATGAGCAGTTCTTC
D gene: TRBD1; clone size: few; V gene: TRBV7-9; J gene: TRBJ2-5; CDR3 protein: CASSPINRGHAPIF; CDR3 DNA: TGTGCCAGCAGCCCGATAAACAGGGGGCATGCCCCTATTTTC
D gene: NA; clone size: NA; V gene: TRBV20-1; J gene: TRBJ2-7; CDR3 protein: CSAVRDAPFYEQYF; CDR3 DNA: TGCAGTGCTGTCCGGGACGCTCCTTTCTACGAGCAGTACTTC
D gene: TRBD1; clone size: NA; V gene: TRBV5-1; J gene: TRBJ2-2; CDR3 protein: CASYRGARVTGELFF; CDR3 DNA: TGCGCCAGCTACAGGGGCGCTCGGGTCACCGGGGAGCTGTTTTTT
D gene: NA; clone size: few; V gene: TRBV20-1; J gene: TRBJ2-2; CDR3 protein: CSARDFTGSNTGELFF; CDR3 DNA: TGCAGTGCTAGAGATTTCACAGGGTCTAACACCGGGGAGCTGTTTTTT
D gene: TRBD2; clone size: few; V gene: TRBV29-1; J gene: TRBJ2-3; CDR3 protein: CSVEREPRADTQYF; CDR3 DNA: TGCAGCGTTGAGCGGGAGCCTCGGGCAGATACGCAGTATTTT
D gene: TRBD2; clone size: many; V gene: TRBV7-3; J gene: TRBJ2-7; CDR3 protein: CASSPLAGSSYEQYF; CDR3 DNA: TGTGCCAGCAGCCCCCTAGCGGGGAGCTCCTACGAGCAGTACTTC
D gene: TRBD1; clone size: few; V gene: TRBV20-1; J gene: TRBJ2-7; CDR3 protein: CSAARDRDYEQYF; CDR3 DNA: TGCAGTGCTGCCCGGGACAGGGACTACGAGCAGTACTTC
D gene: NA; clone size: NA; V gene: TRBV6-5; J gene: TRBJ2-7; CDR3 protein: CASSFAWPPQGPSYEQYF; CDR3 DNA: TGTGCCAGCAGTTTCGCCTGGCCTCCCCAGGGGCCCTCCTACGAGCAGTACTTC
D gene: NA; clone size: few; V gene: TRBV9; J gene: TRBJ1-1; CDR3 protein: CASSVGQLTEAFF; CDR3 DNA: TGTGCCAGCAGCGTAGGACAGCTCACTGAAGCTTTCTTT
D gene: NA; clone size: few; V gene: TRBV12-3/TRBV12-4; J gene: TRBJ2-6; CDR3 protein: CASSLGVGNVLTF; CDR3 DNA: TGTGCCAGCAGTTTAGGAGTGGGGAACGTCCTGACTTTC
D gene: TRBD2; clone size: NA; V gene: TRBV12-3/TRBV12-4; J gene: TRBJ2-3; CDR3 protein: CASRPGTSGGTDTQYF; CDR3 DNA: TGTGCCAGCAGACCCGGGACTAGCGGGGGAACAGATACGCAGTATTTT
D gene: NA; clone size: NA; V gene: TRBV5-1; J gene: TRBJ1-5; CDR3 protein: CASSLGVSEPQHF; CDR3 DNA: TGCGCCAGCAGCTTGGGGGTTTCTGAGCCCCAGCATTTT
D gene: NA; clone size: NA; V gene: TRBV12-3/TRBV12-4; J gene: TRBJ2-5; CDR3 protein: CASSPNGGQETQYF; CDR3 DNA: TGTGCCAGCAGCCCAAACGGGGGCCAAGAGACCCAGTACTTC
D gene: NA; clone size: NA; V gene: TRBV7-2; J gene: TRBJ2-3; CDR3 protein: CASSLGWGADTQYF; CDR3 DNA: TGTGCCAGCAGCTTAGGGTGGGGAGCAGATACGCAGTATTTT
D gene: NA; clone size: few; V gene: TRBV5-1; J gene: TRBJ2-7; CDR3 protein: CASSLAISLDSYEQYF; CDR3 DNA: TGCGCCAGCAGCTTGGCCATCAGTCTTGACTCCTACGAGCAGTACTTC
D gene: TRBD1; clone size: NA; V gene: TRBV6-5; J gene: TRBJ1-2; CDR3 protein: CASTYSGTGGYGYTF; CDR3 DNA: TGTGCCAGCACCTACTCCGGGACAGGGGGCTATGGCTACACCTTC
D gene: TRBD1; clone size: few; V gene: TRBV5-1; J gene: TRBJ2-7; CDR3 protein: CASSDGQGASREQYF; CDR3 DNA: TGCGCCAGCAGCGATGGACAGGGGGCGTCGAGGGAGCAGTACTTC
D gene: NA; clone size: NA; V gene: TRBV7-8; J gene: TRBJ2-1; CDR3 protein: CASSQLTWGSYNEQFF; CDR3 DNA: TGTGCCAGCAGCCAGCTCACCTGGGGTTCCTACAATGAGCAGTTCTTC
D gene: NA; clone size: NA; V gene: TRBV27; J gene: TRBJ2-4; CDR3 protein: CASSSRVIAKNIQYF; CDR3 DNA: TGTGCCAGCAGTTCCCGGGTCATAGCCAAAAACATTCAGTACTTC
D gene: NA; clone size: NA; V gene: TRBV6-6; J gene: TRBJ1-2; CDR3 protein: CASSNRAQGGYTF; CDR3 DNA: TGTGCCAGCAGCAACAGGGCCCAGGGGGGCTACACCTTC
D gene: TRBD1; clone size: few; V gene: TRBV7-8; J gene: TRBJ1-2; CDR3 protein: CASSQGQVIYGYTF; CDR3 DNA: TGTGCCAGCAGCCAGGGACAGGTCATTTATGGCTACACCTTC